These T cell receptor beta chains were read from a single sample in a study of T-cell memory formation after mild COVID-19. TCRdb called the 5' RACE reads again in MiXCR, with one record for every CDR3 protein. This table has some 320,000 distinct CDR3 sequences, around a sixth appearing once. Sequencing input: PBMCs or a T cell subset sorted from them (not recorded which). The receptor source for this set is a man younger than 35 who had mild COVID-19 (a few samples of this study predate the infection). Cell type and time point are not known. Each CDR3 is given with its conserved first and last residue. Fields, in order: V gene, D gene, clone size, J gene, CDR3 DNA, CDR3 protein. D genes are given only for firm matches. For some rows the clone size is stated as once, few or many, or as a class when expanded; others skip it.

v_gene: TRBV15
d_gene: .
abundance: few
j_gene: TRBJ2-5
CDR3nt: TGTGCCACCCAAAAGGACACTTTAGATAGGGAGACCCAGTACTTC
CDR3aa: CATQKDTLDRETQYF

v_gene: TRBV7-9
d_gene: .
abundance: .
j_gene: TRBJ1-1
CDR3nt: TGTGCCAGCAGCTTAGATACCGATGAAGCTTTCTTT
CDR3aa: CASSLDTDEAFF

v_gene: TRBV20-1
d_gene: .
abundance: few
j_gene: TRBJ2-6
CDR3nt: TGCAGTGCTAGAGATCTTCAGTCCTCTGGGGCCAACGTCCTGACTTTC
CDR3aa: CSARDLQSSGANVLTF

v_gene: TRBV14
d_gene: .
abundance: .
j_gene: TRBJ2-4
CDR3nt: TGTGCCAGCAGCCAAGATCGGTCGCCTCGGTGGGGACCCAAAAACATTCAGTACTTC
CDR3aa: CASSQDRSPRWGPKNIQYF

v_gene: TRBV12-3/TRBV12-4
d_gene: .
abundance: .
j_gene: TRBJ2-3
CDR3nt: TGTGCCAGCAGTCCCCGTGTAGGGGGGGGGCAGTATTTT
CDR3aa: CASSPRVGGGQYF

v_gene: TRBV4-1
d_gene: .
abundance: few
j_gene: TRBJ2-1
CDR3nt: TGCGCCAGCAGCCAAGACGTTACAGGTTACAATGAGCAGTTCTTC
CDR3aa: CASSQDVTGYNEQFF

v_gene: TRBV6-2/TRBV6-3
d_gene: TRBD2
abundance: .
j_gene: TRBJ2-5
CDR3nt: TGTGCCAGCAGTCGAATAATAGCGGGGTGGGGAGAGACCCAGTACTTC
CDR3aa: CASSRIIAGWGETQYF

v_gene: TRBV27
d_gene: .
abundance: .
j_gene: TRBJ1-1
CDR3nt: TGTGCCAGCAGTTTATCGAGGGAGAACACTGAAGCTTTCTTT
CDR3aa: CASSLSRENTEAFF

v_gene: TRBV4-2
d_gene: .
abundance: .
j_gene: TRBJ2-3
CDR3nt: TGTGCCAGCAGCCAAGATCACCGGTCTGCGGATACGCAGTATTTT
CDR3aa: CASSQDHRSADTQYF

v_gene: TRBV4-3
d_gene: .
abundance: .
j_gene: TRBJ1-1
CDR3nt: TGCGCCAGCAGCCAAGATTACAGGAACACTGAAGCTTTCTTT
CDR3aa: CASSQDYRNTEAFF

v_gene: TRBV5-1
d_gene: .
abundance: many
j_gene: TRBJ1-2
CDR3nt: TGCGCCAGCAGCTTGGAACAGAACTATGGCTACACCTTC
CDR3aa: CASSLEQNYGYTF

v_gene: TRBV20-1
d_gene: .
abundance: .
j_gene: TRBJ2-3
CDR3nt: TGCAGTGCTAGTTTTGGAGATACGCAGTATTTT
CDR3aa: CSASFGDTQYF

v_gene: TRBV7-9
d_gene: TRBD1
abundance: few
j_gene: TRBJ1-6
CDR3nt: TGTGCCAGCTCCGGGACAGTTGTTAATTCACCCCTCCACTTT
CDR3aa: CASSGTVVNSPLHF

v_gene: TRBV5-5
d_gene: .
abundance: few
j_gene: TRBJ1-4
CDR3nt: TGTGCCAGCAGCTTGCAGCGGGGGGTGGCAACTAATGAAAAACTGTTTTTT
CDR3aa: CASSLQRGVATNEKLFF

v_gene: TRBV9
d_gene: .
abundance: few
j_gene: TRBJ2-1
CDR3nt: TGTGCCAGCAGCTCCGGGCCGTCGCCAGAGAATGAGCAGTTCTTC
CDR3aa: CASSSGPSPENEQFF

v_gene: TRBV6-6
d_gene: .
abundance: few
j_gene: TRBJ1-1
CDR3nt: TGTGCCAGCAGTTACGGGACGGGGCGGGCGCTGAACACTGAAGCTTTCTTT
CDR3aa: CASSYGTGRALNTEAFF

v_gene: TRBV19
d_gene: TRBD1
abundance: .
j_gene: TRBJ2-1
CDR3nt: TGTGCCAGTAGTACGACCGGGACAGACTTTAATGAGCAGTTCTTC
CDR3aa: CASSTTGTDFNEQFF

v_gene: TRBV6-2/TRBV6-3
d_gene: .
abundance: .
j_gene: TRBJ2-1
CDR3nt: TGTGCCAGCAGTTGGGGGGGCTATGAGCAGTTCTTC
CDR3aa: CASSWGGYEQFF

v_gene: TRBV7-2
d_gene: .
abundance: few
j_gene: TRBJ2-2
CDR3nt: TGTGCCAGCAGCTTAGTAGTGGGAATAACCGGGGAGCTGTTTTTT
CDR3aa: CASSLVVGITGELFF

v_gene: TRBV7-2
d_gene: TRBD2
abundance: few
j_gene: TRBJ2-5
CDR3nt: TGTGCCAGCAGCTTATTGGGCGGGAGGCAAGAGACCCAGTACTTC
CDR3aa: CASSLLGGRQETQYF

v_gene: TRBV4-1
d_gene: .
abundance: many
j_gene: TRBJ2-7
CDR3nt: TGCGCCAGCAGCCAAGAAGGATTGGGGGCCCGGCAGTACTTC
CDR3aa: CASSQEGLGARQYF

v_gene: TRBV2
d_gene: .
abundance: .
j_gene: TRBJ2-1
CDR3nt: TGTGCCAGCAGAAGACAAGTCGGCGAGCAGTTCTTC
CDR3aa: CASRRQVGEQFF

v_gene: TRBV9
d_gene: .
abundance: .
j_gene: TRBJ2-5
CDR3nt: TGTGCCAGCAGCGGCATAGCGGAAGAGACCCAGTACTTC
CDR3aa: CASSGIAEETQYF

v_gene: TRBV18
d_gene: TRBD1
abundance: many
j_gene: TRBJ2-3
CDR3nt: TGTGCCAGCTCAAGGCAGGGGGCGACAGATACGCAGTATTTT
CDR3aa: CASSRQGATDTQYF

v_gene: TRBV7-9
d_gene: TRBD1
abundance: .
j_gene: TRBJ2-7
CDR3nt: TGTGCCAGCTCACCGGACCGGGACAGGGTCTCCTACGAGCAGTACTTC
CDR3aa: CASSPDRDRVSYEQYF

v_gene: TRBV19
d_gene: TRBD1
abundance: .
j_gene: TRBJ1-1
CDR3nt: TGTGCCAGTAGTATAACAGGGGGCAATATGAACACTGAAGCTTTCTTT
CDR3aa: CASSITGGNMNTEAFF

v_gene: TRBV7-9
d_gene: .
abundance: few
j_gene: TRBJ2-7
CDR3nt: TGTGCCAGCAGCTTAGTCCCAGGGAAAGTATCCTACGAGCAGTACTTC
CDR3aa: CASSLVPGKVSYEQYF

v_gene: TRBV5-1
d_gene: .
abundance: .
j_gene: TRBJ1-1
CDR3nt: TGCGCCAGCAGCTTGATTGGCAGGGGTGAAACTGAAGCTTTCTTT
CDR3aa: CASSLIGRGETEAFF

v_gene: TRBV6-5
d_gene: .
abundance: .
j_gene: TRBJ2-1
CDR3nt: TGTGCCGCGGGGGCCATCGAGCAGTTCTTC
CDR3aa: CAAGAIEQFF

v_gene: TRBV18
d_gene: .
abundance: .
j_gene: TRBJ2-1
CDR3nt: TGTGCCAGCTCATCTCTTGTGGGGGCGTCCCACAATGAGCAGTTCTTC
CDR3aa: CASSSLVGASHNEQFF

v_gene: TRBV9
d_gene: .
abundance: .
j_gene: TRBJ2-1
CDR3nt: TGTGCCAGCAGCGTAACACCATACAATGAGCAGTTCTTC
CDR3aa: CASSVTPYNEQFF

v_gene: TRBV14
d_gene: TRBD2
abundance: .
j_gene: TRBJ2-5
CDR3nt: TGTGCCAGCAGCCAAGAAAGTCGACTAGCGTATAAAGAGACCCAGTACTTC
CDR3aa: CASSQESRLAYKETQYF

v_gene: TRBV7-9
d_gene: TRBD1
abundance: .
j_gene: TRBJ1-6
CDR3nt: TGTGCCAGCAGCCTAGGGACAGGTGATAATTCACCCCTCCACTTT
CDR3aa: CASSLGTGDNSPLHF

v_gene: TRBV4-1
d_gene: TRBD1
abundance: .
j_gene: TRBJ1-2
CDR3nt: TGCGCCAGCAGCGAAGTTACCGGGACAGGGGGCCTGTTCGACTATGGCTACACCTTC
CDR3aa: CASSEVTGTGGLFDYGYTF

v_gene: TRBV6-4
d_gene: .
abundance: .
j_gene: TRBJ2-1
CDR3nt: TGTGCCAGCAGTATTGACAGAGAAAATGAGCAGTTCTTC
CDR3aa: CASSIDRENEQFF

v_gene: TRBV4-1
d_gene: .
abundance: .
j_gene: TRBJ2-5
CDR3nt: TGCGCCAGCAGCCAGGATCTACAGACCCAGTACTTC
CDR3aa: CASSQDLQTQYF

v_gene: TRBV12-3/TRBV12-4
d_gene: .
abundance: few
j_gene: TRBJ2-1
CDR3nt: TGTGCCAGCACCCCAGGACTGCTTTTGCATGAGCAGTTCTTC
CDR3aa: CASTPGLLLHEQFF

v_gene: TRBV4-3
d_gene: .
abundance: .
j_gene: TRBJ2-7
CDR3nt: TGCGCCAGCAGCCAAGGGAACAGGGCGATGGGTTTTTACGAGCAGTACTTC
CDR3aa: CASSQGNRAMGFYEQYF

v_gene: TRBV4-3
d_gene: TRBD1
abundance: many
j_gene: TRBJ2-7
CDR3nt: TGCGCCAGCAGCCAAGGGACAGGCAATATCTACGAGCAGTACTTC
CDR3aa: CASSQGTGNIYEQYF

v_gene: TRBV12-3/TRBV12-4
d_gene: .
abundance: few
j_gene: TRBJ2-1
CDR3nt: TGTGCCAGCAGTTTAGGGATCCTTGCGTCCGAGCAGTTCTTC
CDR3aa: CASSLGILASEQFF

v_gene: TRBV7-2
d_gene: .
abundance: .
j_gene: TRBJ2-3
CDR3nt: TGTGCCAGCAGCCTGCAAAGAGGGACTGATCAGTATTTT
CDR3aa: CASSLQRGTDQYF

v_gene: TRBV12-3/TRBV12-4
d_gene: .
abundance: .
j_gene: TRBJ2-3
CDR3nt: TGTGCCAGCAACCGTTCCCCGGATACGCAGTATTTT
CDR3aa: CASNRSPDTQYF

v_gene: TRBV12-3/TRBV12-4
d_gene: .
abundance: .
j_gene: TRBJ1-4
CDR3nt: TGTGCCAGCAGCCCCAGGGCCAATGAAAAACTGTTTTTT
CDR3aa: CASSPRANEKLFF

v_gene: TRBV7-7
d_gene: TRBD2
abundance: few
j_gene: TRBJ2-7
CDR3nt: TGTGCCAGCAGCCTTAGCGGGGGGGCCAGCGAGCAGTACTTC
CDR3aa: CASSLSGGASEQYF

v_gene: TRBV4-1
d_gene: .
abundance: .
j_gene: TRBJ2-1
CDR3nt: TGCGCCAGCAGTCATTCCAGGGGTATTGTGAATGAGCAGTTCTTC
CDR3aa: CASSHSRGIVNEQFF

v_gene: TRBV5-1
d_gene: .
abundance: few
j_gene: TRBJ1-6
CDR3nt: TGCGCCAGCAGCTTGGAACAGCGGTCACCCCTCCACTTT
CDR3aa: CASSLEQRSPLHF